This T cell receptor beta chain was observed in a study of shared clonotypes between healthy human individuals. Naive CD4+ cells were CD45RA-selected; the remaining cells were memory. Points from the study as a whole: The sharing of roughly 5% of naive CD4 clonotypes was seen across a handful of donors. In general, naive subsets displayed greater estimated richness than memory subsets did.

This CDR3 spans 14 amino acids. Trimming shortened V by 0 bases and J by 2 bases, and 7 bases separated the two germline ends. The germline V gene has CDR1 KGHSH and CDR2 LQKENI. The assay was immunoSEQ multiplex PCR, and TCRdb's table has in-frame clones only and misses some. The sample contains approximately 1.4 million clones, 95% to 99% of which appear only once. With respect to this clone: Its antigen is unidentified.

This clonotype was sampled from a man aged 30-40 years in good health. Sequencing used naive CD4+ T cells sorted from blood. Specified subset: CD45RA+ positively selected. The chain uses TRBV18 and TRBJ1-2; D remains ambiguous. The CDR3 bases are TGTGCCAGCTCACCACCCCTGGTCAACTATGGCTACACCTTC. Its protein product is CASSPPLVNYGYTF.